The 12 T cell receptor beta chains in this list originate from one sample, sequenced in a study of T cell repertoires in cytomegalovirus infection. For these receptors, no antigen is known. TCRdb called the reads again in MiXCR, with one record for every CDR3 protein. The sample carries some 920,000 distinct CDR3 sequences, about a third recorded once. The material sequenced was cultured CD8+ T cells from PBMCs, taken from culture after CMV antigen stimulation. These receptors were collected from a human donor in good health (CMV status not recorded). Some clones in this sample may be carry-over from other donors' samples.

This rearrangement joins TRBV27 to TRBJ2-7; D uncertain. The CDR3 runs 10 residues. Per germline, CDR1 MNHEY and CDR2 SMNVEV (reference sequence). Trimming took 7 bases from V and 0 from J, leaving 1 base between them. CDR3 nucleotide sequence: TGTGCCAGCACCTCCTACGAGCAGTACGTC. It encodes CASTSYEQYV.

This clonotype has only a few counts. The gene calls are TRBV5-6 and TRBJ1-5, with TRBD1 as a possible D gene (5 bases). V shed 3 bases and J shed 3 bases, with 10 bases lying between them. CDR3 length equals 14 residues. Per germline, CDR1 SGHDT and CDR2 YYEEEE. Here the CDR3 DNA reads TGTGCCAGCAGCTCAGGGTCTCTCAATCAGCCCCAGCATTTT. Translation: CASSSGSLNQPQHF.

The chain is built from TRBV6-1 and TRBJ1-2; 8 bases agree with TRBD1. The CDR3 contains 15 residues. The trim removed 1 base at V and 6 bases at J, leaving 7 bases unmatched. Germline V lookup: CDR1 MNHNS, CDR2 SASEGT. The CDR3 nucleotides are TGTGCCAGCAGTGAAGTACAGGGGGGATGGAATGGCTACACCTTC. Its translation is CASSEVQGGWNGYTF.

This clonotype showed up many times. The CDR3 protein is CASSGETQPQHF. The CDR3, as DNA: TGTGCCAGCAGTGGGGAGACTCAGCCCCAGCATTTT. The chain has TRBV2 and TRBJ1-5, with D unresolved. The CDR3 loop spans 12 amino acids. With 4 bases removed from V and 6 bases from J, the gap between germline ends came to 7 bases. In germline, CDR1 is SNHLY, CDR2 FYNNEI.

This clonotype was picked up a small number of times. The genes are TRBV7-6 and TRBJ1-6; 11 positions agree with TRBD1. Germline trimming cut 5 bases from V and 2 bases from J; bases unmatched to any gene: 5. The CDR3 totals 17 residues. Germline loops: CDR1 SGHVS, CDR2 FNYEAQ. CDR3 nucleotides: TGTGCCAGCAGCCTCCGGACAGGGGGCCCCTATAATTCACCCCTCCACTTT. This encodes CASSLRTGGPYNSPLHF.

As DNA, the CDR3 is TGTGCCAGCAGTTACATCGGCACGGGCTATGGCTACACCTTC. This sequence encodes CASSYIGTGYGYTF. The chain carries TRBV6-5 and TRBJ1-2; unclear D gene. CDR3 length: 14 residues. Germline values: CDR1 MNHEY, CDR2 SVGAGI. The V end lost 2 bases, the J end lost 4 bases, and 11 bases lay between the germline ends.

This clonotype was recorded a few times. The V gene is TRBV19, the J gene TRBJ1-1, with TRBD1 as a possible D gene (5 bases). This CDR3 is 13 amino acids long. Germline CDR1 LNHDA, CDR2 SQIVND (reference sequence). The V end lost 1 base, the J end lost 8 bases, and 11 bases lay between the germline ends. CDR3 loop: CASSIGRVEEAFF. The CDR3 region has the DNA TGTGCCAGTAGTATAGGCAGGGTTGAAGAAGCTTTCTTT.

Comments on this clonotype: Just one base apart from a much larger clone, this may be a read error. CDR3 in amino acids: CASSPCARDNQPQHF. CDR3 DNA sequence: TGTGCCAGCAGCCCGTGCGCCAGGGACAATCAGCCCCAGCATTTT. The chain combines TRBV27 with TRBJ1-5; possible D gene TRBD1, 5 bases. This CDR3 has 15 residues. V shed 6 bases and J shed 3 bases, with 15 bases lying between them. Germline CDR1 MNHEY, CDR2 SMNVEV (reference sequence).

The V gene is TRBV15, the J gene TRBJ2-2; no definite D call. Germline CDR1 LNHNV, CDR2 YYDKDF (reference sequence). With 5 bases removed from V and 5 bases from J, the gap between germline ends came to 9 bases. This CDR3 is built from 13 residues. This chain's CDR3 is CATSGWPTGELFF. The CDR3 region has the DNA TGTGCCACCAGCGGGTGGCCGACCGGGGAGCTGTTTTTT.

The CDR3 spells CASSLGRPADGYTF. CDR3 sequence (DNA): TGTGCCAGCAGCTTGGGGCGTCCGGCGGATGGCTACACCTTC. This rearrangement joins TRBV5-6 to TRBJ1-2; D gene unclear. V shed 0 bases and J shed 6 bases, with 12 bases lying between them. CDR1 and CDR2 from the germline V gene are SGHDT and YYEEEE. This CDR3 is built from 14 residues.

This clonotype was seen a few times. The chain links TRBV11-3 to TRBJ2-7; tentative D call: TRBD1 (6 bases). Germline V CDR1 and CDR2: SGHNT, YENEEA. This CDR3 has 14 residues. The V end was cut by 5 bases, the J end by 4 bases, with 15 bases between. CDR3 in DNA: TGTGCCAGCAGCGACAGGCAGATCCCTTACGAGCAGTACTTC. Translation: CASSDRQIPYEQYF.

V usage is TRBV6-1 and J usage is TRBJ1-2; tentatively, D is TRBD1 (6 bases). In germline, CDR1 is MNHNS, CDR2 SASEGT. This CDR3 comprises 11 residues. V dropped 5 bases and J dropped 13 bases, with 14 bases sitting between them. For the CDR3, the DNA is TGTGCCAGCAGTTACGCAGGGGCGCGCACCTTC. Protein sequence: CASSYAGARTF.